This T cell receptor (beta chain) stems from a study of shared clonotypes between healthy human individuals. General observations from the study: Represented genetic and exposure-history diversity was restricted by having few donors.

Trimming pared 3 bases from V and 5 bases from J, leaving 13 bases between. This CDR3 has 14 residues. Germline V gives CDR1 SGHVS, CDR2 FNYEAQ. The naive CD8 population came from CD45RO-negative cells selected for CCR7, without terminally differentiated effector memory CD45RA+ cells. Of note for this clone: Its antigen is not identified.

Sequencing used immunoSEQ multiplex PCR; TCRdb keeps in-frame clones, though not all of them. The table lists around 1,900,000 clones, around 95% of them singletons. Sequencing was done on a sample of naive CD8+ T cells from PBMCs. The clonotype comes from a man between 18 and 29 years old in good health. Some clones in this sample may be carry-over from other donors' samples. The rearrangement joins TRBV7-6 to TRBJ1-2; no reliable D call. Here the CDR3 DNA reads TGTGCCAGCAGCTTCGATGGGCTCCGATATGGCTACACCTTC. It encodes CASSFDGLRYGYTF.